These T cell receptor beta chains were read from a single sample in a study of CD8+ T cells in alopecia areata. The repertoire was sequenced with immunoSEQ multiplex PCR; TCRdb's copy has only in-frame clones and lacks some. The sample shows about 140,000 clones, 45% to 60% of them seen only once. Specimen: CD4+ T cells sorted from blood, collected at week 0. The receptors derive from a human donor with alopecia areata. The CDR3 runs from the conserved cysteine through the conserved F or W. D genes are given only for firm matches. Clone size appears in some rows only: once, few, many, or a class for an expanded clone.

v_call,d_call,j_call,clone_size,cdr3_aa,cdr3_nt
TRBV29-1,TRBD2,TRBJ2-3,few,CSAEGAGGPISTDTQYF,TGCAGCGCCGAGGGAGCGGGAGGTCCTATTAGCACAGATACGCAGTATTTT
TRBV5-1,-,TRBJ2-3,few,CASSLQDSTDTQYF,TGCGCCAGCAGCTTACAGGATAGCACAGATACGCAGTATTTT
TRBV29-1,-,TRBJ2-6,-,CSVDREPGANVLTF,TGCAGCGTTGATCGGGAACCTGGGGCCAACGTCCTGACTTTC
TRBV10-3,-,TRBJ2-5,many,CAISEPNQETQYF,TGTGCCATCAGTGAACCCAACCAAGAGACCCAGTACTTC
TRBV4-3,TRBD2,TRBJ2-7,-,CASSQDRGLAGFYEQYF,TGCGCCAGCAGCCAAGATCGCGGACTAGCGGGATTCTACGAGCAGTACTTC
TRBV7-8,TRBD1,TRBJ2-2,once,CASSTDRGIGELFF,TGTGCCAGCAGCACGGACAGGGGGATCGGGGAGCTGTTTTTT
TRBV21-1,-,TRBJ1-5,-,CASSKPTGWGNQPQHF,TGTGCCAGCAGCAAACCGACAGGGTGGGGCAATCAGCCCCAGCATTTT
TRBV29-1,-,TRBJ1-3,-,CSVRTAINSIYF,TGCAGCGTGCGGACAGCCATAAATTCCATATATTTT
TRBV15,-,TRBJ2-1,-,CATSSTGIRSNEQFF,TGTGCCACCAGCAGCACAGGAATTCGGAGCAATGAGCAGTTCTTC
TRBV27,-,TRBJ2-1,-,CASSVAGYNEQFF,TGTGCCAGCAGTGTCGCGGGGTACAATGAGCAGTTCTTC
TRBV30,-,TRBJ1-4,once,CAWSPQPDIEKLFF,TGTGCCTGGAGCCCCCAGCCCGACATTGAAAAACTGTTTTTT
TRBV30,-,TRBJ2-5,-,CAWSVRAEETQYF,TGTGCCTGGAGTGTGCGGGCAGAAGAGACCCAGTACTTC
TRBV2,-,TRBJ1-2,-,CASTGDVTLHYGYTF,TGTGCCAGCACCGGGGACGTCACGCTTCACTATGGCTACACCTTC
TRBV7-2,TRBD2,TRBJ2-7,-,CASSLASSGRSYEQYF,TGTGCCAGCAGCTTAGCGTCTAGCGGGCGCTCCTACGAGCAGTACTTC
TRBV29-1,TRBD2,TRBJ2-5,-,CSVVSSGTETQYF,TGCAGCGTAGTCTCTAGCGGGACAGAGACCCAGTACTTC
TRBV29-1,-,TRBJ1-1,-,CSVDPLTQVTF,TGCAGCGTTGATCCCCTGACCCAGGTTACCTTT
TRBV18,TRBD1,TRBJ2-7,-,CASSPTWAGGYEQYF,TGTGCCAGCTCACCTACCTGGGCAGGGGGCTACGAGCAGTACTTC
TRBV4-1,-,TRBJ2-7,-,CASSQDGGSRVDRRGHEQYF,TGCGCCAGCAGCCAAGACGGGGGTAGCCGGGTCGACAGGAGAGGGCACGAGCAGTACTTC
TRBV28,-,TRBJ1-2,-,CASSLSDREYTF,TGTGCCAGCAGTTTGAGCGACAGAGAGTACACCTTC
TRBV5-1,TRBD1,TRBJ2-5,-,CASSSTGARETQYF,TGCGCCAGCAGCTCGACAGGGGCGAGAGAGACCCAGTACTTC
TRBV2,TRBD2,TRBJ2-7,-,CASTRGTSGTYSGAHEQYF,TGTGCCAGTACTCGAGGCACTAGCGGGACCTACTCCGGGGCCCACGAGCAGTACTTC
TRBV15,-,TRBJ2-2,-,CATSRASDTGELFF,TGTGCCACCAGCAGAGCTAGCGACACCGGGGAGCTGTTTTTT
TRBV23-1,TRBD1,TRBJ2-7,few,CASSQPDRGRTYEQYF,TGCGCCAGCAGTCAACCAGACAGGGGGAGGACGTACGAGCAGTACTTC
TRBV11-2,-,TRBJ1-5,-,CASSQDRYSGNQPQHF,TGTGCCAGCAGCCAAGACCGTTACTCGGGGAATCAGCCCCAGCATTTT
TRBV7-2,TRBD2,TRBJ2-1,few,CASTGLALGNEQFF,TGTGCCAGCACGGGACTAGCACTAGGCAATGAGCAGTTCTTC
TRBV29-1,TRBD1,TRBJ2-3,few,CSVRDRGRVTDTQYF,TGCAGCGTCCGGGACAGGGGGCGCGTCACAGATACGCAGTATTTT
TRBV5-6,TRBD1,TRBJ2-2,once,CASSFDRGINTGELFF,TGTGCCAGCAGTTTTGACAGGGGGATAAACACCGGGGAGCTGTTTTTT
TRBV14,-,TRBJ2-1,-,CASSRDLSSDEQFF,TGTGCCAGCAGCCGGGACCTTTCGTCCGATGAGCAGTTCTTC
TRBV5-1,-,TRBJ2-7,-,CASSPSVRTYEQYF,TGCGCCAGCAGCCCCTCTGTTCGGACCTACGAGCAGTACTTC
TRBV6-6,-,TRBJ2-7,-,CASSPEGLSYEQYF,TGTGCCAGCAGCCCGGAGGGCCTCTCCTACGAGCAGTACTTC
TRBV7-2,TRBD1,TRBJ2-5,-,CASAPRGRQETQYF,TGTGCCAGCGCTCCCAGGGGGCGGCAAGAGACCCAGTACTTC
TRBV6-4,TRBD2,TRBJ2-1,few,CASKKSAREGQGEQFF,TGTGCCAGCAAGAAATCAGCGCGGGAGGGCCAGGGTGAGCAGTTCTTC
TRBV23-1,-,TRBJ1-2,once,CASPSGTGNYGYTF,TGCGCCAGCCCGTCCGGGACCGGTAACTATGGCTACACCTTC
TRBV2,TRBD1,TRBJ1-2,once,CASSDRTGGYTF,TGTGCCAGCAGTGATAGGACAGGCGGCTACACCTTC
TRBV25-1,-,TRBJ1-1,-,CASSRGSEAFF,TGTGCCAGCTCCAGAGGCAGTGAAGCTTTCTTT
TRBV25-1,-,TRBJ1-2,-,CASSESQTELYGYTF,TGTGCCAGCAGTGAATCCCAGACAGAGCTCTATGGCTACACCTTC
TRBV6-5,-,TRBJ1-2,few,CASTLQGGGNYGYTF,TGTGCCAGCACCTTACAAGGGGGTGGAAACTATGGCTACACCTTC
TRBV29-1,TRBD1,TRBJ2-2,-,CSTKTGLNTGELFF,TGCAGCACCAAGACAGGGTTGAACACCGGGGAGCTGTTTTTT
TRBV4-3,TRBD2,TRBJ2-1,-,CASSQGLAGGPEQFF,TGCGCCAGCAGCCAGGGACTAGCGGGAGGGCCTGAGCAGTTCTTC
TRBV6-1,-,TRBJ2-1,-,CASSAQADPSYNEQFF,TGTGCCAGCAGTGCCCAGGCGGACCCCTCCTACAATGAGCAGTTCTTC
TRBV5-6,-,TRBJ2-1,-,CASSLGFSSYNEQFF,TGTGCCAGCAGCTTAGGGTTCTCGTCCTACAATGAGCAGTTCTTC
TRBV30,-,TRBJ1-2,-,CAWKVRGFYGYTF,TGTGCCTGGAAGGTACGGGGGTTCTATGGCTACACCTTC
TRBV11-3,TRBD2,TRBJ2-1,-,CASSLAGGSYNEQFF,TGTGCCAGCAGCCTAGCGGGGGGCTCCTACAATGAGCAGTTCTTC
TRBV11-2,TRBD2,TRBJ2-7,few,CASSLAGREVDEQYF,TGTGCCAGCAGCTTAGCTGGGCGGGAGGTCGACGAGCAGTACTTC
TRBV9,TRBD1,TRBJ2-5,few,CASSLGQGGETQYF,TGTGCCAGCAGCTTGGGACAGGGAGGAGAGACCCAGTACTTC
TRBV6-5,TRBD1,TRBJ1-2,-,CASRTRQGHYGYTF,TGTGCCAGCAGGACTAGACAGGGGCACTATGGCTACACCTTC
TRBV7-2,-,TRBJ1-3,-,CASSRDGYGNTIYF,TGTGCCAGCAGCCGGGACGGTTATGGAAACACCATATATTTT
TRBV29-1,-,TRBJ1-1,-,CSVETGLTNTEAFF,TGCAGCGTGGAGACAGGCTTAACGAACACTGAAGCTTTCTTT
TRBV29-1,-,TRBJ2-5,-,CSLLRGSETQYF,TGCAGCTTACTCAGGGGTTCGGAGACCCAGTACTTC
TRBV25-1,-,TRBJ2-5,few,CASRTSSGGPETQYF,TGTGCCAGCAGGACGAGCTCCGGGGGTCCAGAGACCCAGTACTTC
TRBV5-1,-,TRBJ2-2,few,CASLYGYSNTGELFF,TGCGCCTCCCTCTACGGCTACTCGAACACCGGGGAGCTGTTTTTT
TRBV30,-,TRBJ2-5,-,CAWSRDKWGETQYF,TGTGCCTGGAGCAGGGACAAATGGGGAGAGACCCAGTACTTC
TRBV23-1,-,TRBJ2-1,few,CASGYRDTRSYNEQFF,TGCGCCAGCGGATACCGGGACACCCGCTCCTACAATGAGCAGTTCTTC
TRBV7-2,-,TRBJ2-1,-,CASSPRQPLVDNEQFF,TGTGCCAGCAGCCCTAGACAGCCCCTAGTTGACAATGAGCAGTTCTTC
TRBV30,-,TRBJ2-1,-,CAWTARDNNEQFF,TGTGCCTGGACCGCGCGGGACAACAATGAGCAGTTCTTC
TRBV29-1,-,TRBJ2-1,few,CSAGERQVGEQFF,TGCAGCGCGGGGGAACGACAGGTTGGTGAGCAGTTCTTC
TRBV30,-,TRBJ1-5,few,CAWRANFAQPQHF,TGTGCCTGGAGGGCGAACTTCGCTCAGCCCCAGCATTTT
TRBV4-3,-,TRBJ2-1,-,CASSLGGGNEQFF,TGCGCCAGCAGCCTGGGAGGAGGAAATGAGCAGTTCTTC
TRBV4-3,TRBD2,TRBJ2-7,few,CASSPTSGRSYEQYF,TGCGCCAGCAGCCCTACTAGCGGGCGCTCCTACGAGCAGTACTTC